The 22 T cell receptor beta chains below were found in one sample sequenced in a study of identifying expanded T cells in peripheral blood. The repertoire was sequenced with immunoSEQ multiplex PCR; TCRdb's copy has only in-frame clones and lacks some. This sample has 81,000 or so clones; 84% occur once, and the top ten carry 15% to 20%. Sequencing was performed on blood. The receptors originated from a person between 18 and 75 years old in good health.

A word on this clone: One junction end does not reproduce the germline sequence, and a read error may be involved. This rearrangement joins TRBV7-7 to TRBJ2-5; 13 nucleotides line up with TRBD2. Germline V gene lookup returns CDR1 SSHAT and CDR2 FNYEAQ (reference sequence). The CDR3 runs 16 residues. CDR3 sequence reads: CASSPGLAGAQETQYF. DNA of the CDR3: TGTGCTAGCAGCCCCGGACTAGCGGGAGCCCAAGAGACCCAGTACTTC. The full variable domain, with the rest looked up from reference TRBV7-7 and TRBJ2-5, is GAGVSQSPRYKVTKRGQDVTLRCDPISSHATLYWYQQALGQGPEFLTYFNYEAQPDKSGLPSDRFSAERPEGSISTLTIQRTEQRDSAMYRCASSPGLAGAQETQYFGPGTRLLVL.

The chain recombines TRBV6-5 with TRBJ2-5, with a possible D match to TRBD1 (5 bases). The better agreement between TRBJ2-7 and the DNA end casts doubt on the J call. Germline V gene sequence: CDR1 MNHEY, CDR2 SVGAGI. This CDR3 is 13 amino acids long. CDR3 sequence (DNA): TGTGCCAGCAGTTACGACAGAGCCTACGAGCAGTACTTC. Translation: CASSYDRAYEQYF.

This clone showed up just once. The CDR3: CASIGLGDEQFF. The CDR3 DNA reads as TGTGCCAGCATCGGGCTCGGGGATGAGCAGTTCTTC. The rearrangement uses TRBV6-1 and TRBJ2-1, with a weak D call TRBD2 (5 bases). V gave up 7 bases and J gave up 8 bases, with 12 bases separating them. Germline CDR1 and CDR2: MNHNS and SASEGT. The CDR3 runs to 12 residues.

This clone was observed a few times. The genes are TRBV25-1 and TRBJ2-7; no clear D gene. V was trimmed by 6 bases and J by 4 bases, leaving 7 bases between them. Germline-derived CDR1 and CDR2 are MGHDK and SYGVNS. This CDR3 region has 11 residues. The CDR3 bases are TGTGCCAGCAGCGACCTTTACGAGCAGTACTTC. Amino acids: CASSDLYEQYF.

The chain combines TRBV4-1 with TRBJ2-1; 10 nucleotides align to TRBD1. The germline CDR1 and CDR2 sequences are MGHRA and YSYEKL. The CDR3 covers 16 residues. After removal of 5 bases from V and 0 bases from J, the junction contained 4 bases not matched to a gene. The CDR3 bases are TGCGCCAGCAGCTCGGGGACAGGGGCCTCCTACAATGAGCAGTTCTTC. Protein: CASSSGTGASYNEQFF.

This clone was detected only once. The chain employs TRBV28 and TRBJ2-7; D is unresolved. V lost 2 bases, J lost 1 base, and 18 bases lay in between. The germline V gene encodes CDR1 MDHEN and CDR2 SYDVKM. CDR3 length: 17 amino acids. The CDR3 DNA sequence: TGTGCCAGCAGTTTAGCAGGAGCCACCTTCCTATCCTACGAGCAGTACTTC. It encodes CASSLAGATFLSYEQYF.

The rearrangement links TRBV28 to TRBJ1-4; 8 positions agree with TRBD1. Per the germline V gene, CDR1 is MDHEN and CDR2 is SYDVKM. This CDR3 contains 14 residues. Germline trimming cut 5 bases from V and 12 bases from J; bases unmatched to any gene: 11. CDR3 nucleotides: TGTGCCAGCAGTGGGACAGGCCGGGACGGGGAACTGTTTTTT. Protein: CASSGTGRDGELFF.

Only one count was recorded for this clone. The rearrangement links TRBV29-1 to TRBJ2-7; D is unclear. The CDR3 runs to 12 residues. Looked up from germline, CDR1 is SQVTM and CDR2 is ANQGSEA. V was shortened by 4 bases and J by 2 bases, with 9 bases between the two germline ends. The CDR3 loop is CSVAPAAYEQYF. The CDR3 nucleotides are TGCAGCGTTGCACCGGCGGCCTACGAGCAGTACTTC.

The J gene is TRBJ2-7, the V gene TRBV7-9, with D perhaps matching TRBD1 (5 bases). Germline lookup yields CDR1 SEHNR and CDR2 FQNEAQ (reference sequence). The CDR3 covers 15 residues. V gave up 4 bases and J gave up 0 bases, with 13 bases separating them. CDR3 bases: TGTGCCAGCAGCTCAGAAAGGGGTCCCTCCTACGAGCAGTACTTC. Amino acids: CASSSERGPSYEQYF.

The chain joins TRBV7-2 to TRBJ2-3; 9 positions match TRBD2. J was trimmed by 2 bases and V by 5 bases; bases with no gene match: 2. The CDR3 runs 14 residues. Germline CDR1 SGHTA, CDR2 FQGNSA. Here the CDR3 DNA reads TGTGCCAGCAGCCCGGGACTAGCCACAGATACGCAGTATTTT. Translating it yields CASSPGLATDTQYF.

V usage is TRBV4-3 and J usage is TRBJ2-3; 11 bases agree with TRBD2. The CDR3 length is 17 residues. The germline CDR1 and CDR2 sequences are LGHNA and YSLEER. Losses at the gene ends were 0 bases for V and 2 bases for J; bases not matched to a gene: 4. The CDR3 coding sequence is TGCGCCAGCAGCCAAGAGGGACTAGCGGATTTCACAGATACGCAGTATTTT. The encoded protein is CASSQEGLADFTDTQYF.

The chain combines TRBV18 with TRBJ1-5; the D gene is possibly TRBD1 (5 bases). Trimming shortened V by 2 bases and J by 5 bases, and 13 bases separated the two germline ends. The CDR3 is 15 residues long. Germline V gene sequence: CDR1 KGHSH, CDR2 LQKENI. The CDR3 reads CASSPDPGIDQPQHF. CDR3 nucleotides: TGTGCCAGCTCACCAGATCCAGGGATCGATCAGCCCCAGCATTTT.

This rearrangement joins TRBV19 to TRBJ2-1; D gene ambiguous. V gave up 3 bases and J gave up 4 bases, with 7 bases separating them. In germline, CDR1 is LNHDA, CDR2 SQIVND (reference sequence). CDR3 length: 13 residues. CDR3 nucleotides: TGTGCCAGTAGTATGAACAGATACAATGAGCAGTTCTTC. This encodes CASSMNRYNEQFF.

This sequence joins TRBV5-5 and TRBJ1-5; maybe TRBD1 (5 bases). Trimming took off 4 bases at V and 4 bases at J, with 15 bases between the two ends. Germline lookup yields CDR1 SGHKS and CDR2 YYEKEE (reference sequence). The CDR3 is 15 residues long. For the CDR3, the DNA is TGTGCCAGCAGCCGCTTGAACAGGTATAATCAGCCCCAGCATTTT. It encodes CASSRLNRYNQPQHF.

The rearrangement links TRBV27 to TRBJ2-7; TRBD2 is a possible D gene (5 bases). The CDR3 is 14 amino acids. Deletions cut 4 bases from V and 3 bases from J, with 13 bases between. Germline CDR1 reads MNHEY; CDR2 reads SMNVEV (reference sequence). This chain's CDR3 is CASSYVAGNYEQYF. DNA of the CDR3: TGTGCCAGCAGTTACGTGGCGGGTAACTACGAGCAGTACTTC.

The chain uses TRBV7-9 and TRBJ2-1; 10 bases align to TRBD2. The CDR3 contains 15 residues. Germline trimming cut 2 bases from V and 7 bases from J; bases unmatched to any gene: 5. Germline-derived CDR1 and CDR2 are SEHNR and FQNEAQ (reference sequence). CDR3 in DNA: TGTGCCAGCAGCTTAAGGAGCGGGAGGGGGAATGAGCAGTTCTTC. Translation gives CASSLRSGRGNEQFF.

The chain is built from TRBV29-1 and TRBJ2-7; D might be TRBD1 (5 bases). The V gene's germline CDR1 is SQVTM and CDR2 ANQGSEA. V was trimmed by 4 bases and J by 4 bases, leaving 14 bases between them. CDR3 length equals 13 residues. CDR3 sequence: CSVAQGLGYEQYF. The CDR3 bases are TGCAGCGTTGCCCAGGGTTTAGGTTACGAGCAGTACTTC.

This clone was found once. This specimen includes other DNA sequences encoding the same CDR3. The chain employs TRBV28 and TRBJ1-5; D is perhaps TRBD1 (5 bases). The germline V gene has CDR1 MDHEN and CDR2 SYDVKM. V shed 6 bases and J shed 4 bases, with 7 bases lying between them. CDR3 size: 12 residues. The CDR3 loop is CASRTVNQPQHF. The CDR3 DNA reads TGTGCCAGCAGGACAGTTAATCAGCCCCAGCATTTT.

This clone was seen repeatedly, ten times or more. This chain joins TRBV5-1 and TRBJ2-2, with D possibly being TRBD1 or TRBD2 (5 bases each). The CDR3 runs 16 residues. Trimming cost V 0 bases and J 4 bases, with 13 bases left between them. The germline V gene has CDR1 SGHRS and CDR2 YFSETQ. CDR3 in amino acids: CASSLAGTGSTGELFF. The DNA of the CDR3 is TGCGCCAGCAGCTTGGCTGGGACGGGATCCACCGGGGAGCTGTTTTTT.

This clone has a single count. V gene TRBV7-9 combines with J gene TRBJ2-3, with 8 bases matching TRBD1. V trimming: 4 bases; J trimming: 4 bases; junction bases outside the gene matches: 13. The CDR3 extends over 17 amino acids. Germline CDR1 and CDR2: SEHNR and FQNEAQ (reference sequence). CDR3 DNA sequence: TGTGCCAGCAGCTCCCGCATTGCCAGGGGGCGCTCAGATACGCAGTATTTT. Translating it yields CASSSRIARGRSDTQYF. Supplemented by reference TRBV7-9 and TRBJ2-3, the full variable domain reads DTGVSQNPRHKITKRGQNVTFRCDPISEHNRLYWYRQTLGQGPEFLTYFQNEAQLEKSRLLSDRFSAERPKGSFSTLEIQRTEQGDSAMYLCASSSRIARGRSDTQYFGPGTRLTVL.

The rearrangement uses TRBV6-5 and TRBJ2-7, with D hard to call. The germline CDR1 and CDR2 sequences are MNHEY and SVGAGI. Trimming stripped 5 bases from V and 7 bases from J, with 12 bases between. The CDR3 length is 12 residues. CDR3 nucleotide sequence: TGTGCCAGCAGTCCCCAGATAGGGGAGCAGTACTTC. Protein sequence: CASSPQIGEQYF.

This sequence joins TRBV13 and TRBJ1-4; D is ambiguous. The CDR3 sequence is 13 residues long. The germline V and J ends were trimmed by 6 bases and 10 bases, with 15 bases remaining between them. The V gene's germline CDR1 is PRHDT and CDR2 FYEKMQ (reference sequence). The CDR3 region has the DNA TGTGCCAGCAGTTCGATGGGAGACGGAAAACTGTTTTTT. This encodes CASSSMGDGKLFF.